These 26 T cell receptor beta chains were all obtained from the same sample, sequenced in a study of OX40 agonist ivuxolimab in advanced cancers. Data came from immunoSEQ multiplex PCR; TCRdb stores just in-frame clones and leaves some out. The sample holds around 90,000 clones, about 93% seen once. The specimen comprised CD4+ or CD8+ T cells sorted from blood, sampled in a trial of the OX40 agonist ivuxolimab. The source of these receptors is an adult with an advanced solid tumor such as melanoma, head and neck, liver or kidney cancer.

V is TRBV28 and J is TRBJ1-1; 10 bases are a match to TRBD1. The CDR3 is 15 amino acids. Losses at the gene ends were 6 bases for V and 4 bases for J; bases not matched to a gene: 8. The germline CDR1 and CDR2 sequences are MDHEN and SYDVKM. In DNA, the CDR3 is TGTGCCAGCAGCCAACCGGGACAGGGGAGCACTGAAGCTTTCTTT. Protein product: CASSQPGQGSTEAFF. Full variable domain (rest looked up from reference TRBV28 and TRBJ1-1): DVKVTQSSRYLVKRTGEKVFLECVQDMDHENMFWYRQDPGLGLRLIYFSYDVKMKEKGDIPEGYSVSREKKERFSLILESASTNQTSMYLCASSQPGQGSTEAFFGQGTRLTVV.

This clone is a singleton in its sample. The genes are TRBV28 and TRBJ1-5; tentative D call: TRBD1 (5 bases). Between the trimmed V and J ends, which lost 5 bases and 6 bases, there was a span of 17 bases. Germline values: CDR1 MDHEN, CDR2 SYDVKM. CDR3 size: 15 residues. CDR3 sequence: CASSHATPGAQPQHF. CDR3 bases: TGTGCCAGCAGTCACGCGACACCCGGGGCTCAGCCCCAGCATTTT.

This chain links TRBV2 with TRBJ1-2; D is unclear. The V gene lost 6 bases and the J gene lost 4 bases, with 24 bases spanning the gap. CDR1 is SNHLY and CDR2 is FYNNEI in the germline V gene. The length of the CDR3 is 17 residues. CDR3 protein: CASSPPNPDIKRYGYTF. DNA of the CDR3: TGTGCCAGCAGCCCCCCTAATCCTGATATTAAGCGCTATGGCTACACCTTC. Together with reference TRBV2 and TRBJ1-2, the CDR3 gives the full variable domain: EPEVTQTPSHQVTQMGQEVILRCVPISNHLYFYWYRQILGQKVEFLVSFYNNEISEKSEIFDDQFSVERPDGSNFTLKIRSTKLEDSAMYFCASSPPNPDIKRYGYTFGSGTRLTVV.

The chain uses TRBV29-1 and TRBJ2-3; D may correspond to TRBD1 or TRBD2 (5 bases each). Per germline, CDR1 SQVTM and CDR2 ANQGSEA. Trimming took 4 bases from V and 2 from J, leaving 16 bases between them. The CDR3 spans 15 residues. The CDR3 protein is CSVVAGTTSTDTQYF. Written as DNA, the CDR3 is TGCAGCGTTGTCGCAGGGACCACATCCACAGATACGCAGTATTTT.

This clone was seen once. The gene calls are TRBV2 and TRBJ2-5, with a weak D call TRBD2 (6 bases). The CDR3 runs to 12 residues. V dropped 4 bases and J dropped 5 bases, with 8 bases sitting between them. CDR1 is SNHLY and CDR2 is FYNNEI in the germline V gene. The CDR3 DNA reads TGTGCCAGCAGTGGAGGAGGGGAGACCCAGTACTTC. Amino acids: CASSGGGETQYF. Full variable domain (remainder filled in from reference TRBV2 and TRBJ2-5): EPEVTQTPSHQVTQMGQEVILRCVPISNHLYFYWYRQILGQKVEFLVSFYNNEISEKSEIFDDQFSVERPDGSNFTLKIRSTKLEDSAMYFCASSGGGETQYFGPGTRLLVL.

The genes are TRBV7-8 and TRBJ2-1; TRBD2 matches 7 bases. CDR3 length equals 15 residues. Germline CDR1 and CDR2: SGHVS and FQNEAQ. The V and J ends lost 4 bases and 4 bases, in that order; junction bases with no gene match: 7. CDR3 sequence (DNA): TGTGCCAGCAGCTCCCGACTAGCCGTTTACAATGAGCAGTTCTTC. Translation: CASSSRLAVYNEQFF.

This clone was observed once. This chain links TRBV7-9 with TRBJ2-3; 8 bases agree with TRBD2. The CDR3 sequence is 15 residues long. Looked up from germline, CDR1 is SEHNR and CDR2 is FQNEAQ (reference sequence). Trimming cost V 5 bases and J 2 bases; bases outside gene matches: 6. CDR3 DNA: TGTGCCAGCAGCCCTCGGACTAGCTTCACAGATACGCAGTATTTT. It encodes CASSPRTSFTDTQYF.

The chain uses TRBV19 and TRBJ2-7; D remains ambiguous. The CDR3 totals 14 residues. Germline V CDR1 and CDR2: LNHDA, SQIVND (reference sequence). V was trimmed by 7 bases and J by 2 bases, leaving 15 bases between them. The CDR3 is CASKSQTVPYEQYF. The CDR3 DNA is TGTGCCAGTAAATCCCAAACTGTCCCCTACGAGCAGTACTTC. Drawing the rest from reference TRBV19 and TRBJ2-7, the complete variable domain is DGGITQSPKYLFRKEGQNVTLSCEQNLNHDAMYWYRQDPGQGLRLIYYSQIVNDFQKGDIAEGYSVSREKKESFPLTVTSAQKNPTAFYLCASKSQTVPYEQYFGPGTRLTVT.

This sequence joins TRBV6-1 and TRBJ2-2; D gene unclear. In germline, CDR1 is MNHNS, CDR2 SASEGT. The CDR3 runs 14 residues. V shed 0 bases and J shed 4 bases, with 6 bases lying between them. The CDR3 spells CASSEAQFTGELFF. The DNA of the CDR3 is TGTGCCAGCAGTGAAGCGCAATTCACCGGGGAGCTGTTTTTT.

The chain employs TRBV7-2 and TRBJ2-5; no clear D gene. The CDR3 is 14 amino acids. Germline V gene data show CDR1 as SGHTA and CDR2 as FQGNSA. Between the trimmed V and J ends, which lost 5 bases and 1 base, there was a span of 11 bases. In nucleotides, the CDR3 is TGTGCCAGCAGCCCTAGTCACGCCCAAGAGACCCAGTACTTC. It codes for CASSPSHAQETQYF.

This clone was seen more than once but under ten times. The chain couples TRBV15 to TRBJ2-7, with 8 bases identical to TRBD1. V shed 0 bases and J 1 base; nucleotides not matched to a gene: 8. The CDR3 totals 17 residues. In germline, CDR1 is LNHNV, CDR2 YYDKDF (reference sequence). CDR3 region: CATSRDIPGGGSYEQYF. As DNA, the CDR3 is TGTGCCACCAGCAGAGATATCCCAGGGGGCGGTTCCTACGAGCAGTACTTC.

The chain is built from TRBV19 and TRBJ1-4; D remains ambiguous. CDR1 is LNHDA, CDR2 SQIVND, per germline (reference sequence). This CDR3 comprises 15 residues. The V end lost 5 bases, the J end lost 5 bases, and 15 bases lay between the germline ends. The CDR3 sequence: CASSYGKSLNEKLFF. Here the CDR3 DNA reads TGTGCCAGTAGTTACGGGAAATCCCTAAATGAAAAACTGTTTTTT.

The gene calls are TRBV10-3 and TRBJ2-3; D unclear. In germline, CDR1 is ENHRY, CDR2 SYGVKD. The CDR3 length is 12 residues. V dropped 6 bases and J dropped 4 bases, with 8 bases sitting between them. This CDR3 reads CAIRNNSDTQYF. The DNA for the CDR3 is TGTGCCATCAGGAACAACTCAGATACGCAGTATTTT.

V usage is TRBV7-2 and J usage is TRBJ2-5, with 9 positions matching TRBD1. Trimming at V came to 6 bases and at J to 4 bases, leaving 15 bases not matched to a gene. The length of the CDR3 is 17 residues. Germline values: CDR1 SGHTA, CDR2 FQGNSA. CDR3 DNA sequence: TGTGCCAGCAGGCAGGGGAAATTAACAGGGGGCGGAGAGACCCAGTACTTC. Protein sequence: CASRQGKLTGGGETQYF.

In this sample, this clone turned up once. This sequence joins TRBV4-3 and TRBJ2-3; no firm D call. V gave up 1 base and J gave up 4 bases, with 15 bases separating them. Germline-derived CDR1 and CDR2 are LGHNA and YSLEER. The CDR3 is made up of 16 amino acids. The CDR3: CASSQAWAARPDTQYF. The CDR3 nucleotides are TGCGCCAGCAGCCAAGCGTGGGCGGCCCGTCCAGATACGCAGTATTTT.

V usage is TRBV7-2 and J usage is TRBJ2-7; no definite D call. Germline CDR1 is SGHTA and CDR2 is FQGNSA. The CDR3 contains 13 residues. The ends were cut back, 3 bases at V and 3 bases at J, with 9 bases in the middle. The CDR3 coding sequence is TGTGCCAGCAGCTTTGTACGGCACTACGAGCAGTACTTC. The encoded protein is CASSFVRHYEQYF. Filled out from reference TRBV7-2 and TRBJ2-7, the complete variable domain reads GAGVSQSPSNKVTEKGKDVELRCDPISGHTALYWYRQSLGQGLEFLIYFQGNSAPDKSGLPSDRFSAERTGGSVSTLTIQRTQQEDSAVYLCASSFVRHYEQYFGPGTRLTVT.

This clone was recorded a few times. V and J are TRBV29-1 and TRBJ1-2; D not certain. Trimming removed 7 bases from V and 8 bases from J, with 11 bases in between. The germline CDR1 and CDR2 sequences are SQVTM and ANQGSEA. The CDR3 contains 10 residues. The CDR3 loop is CSALGHGYTF. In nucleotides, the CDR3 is TGCAGCGCCCTCGGGCACGGCTACACCTTC.

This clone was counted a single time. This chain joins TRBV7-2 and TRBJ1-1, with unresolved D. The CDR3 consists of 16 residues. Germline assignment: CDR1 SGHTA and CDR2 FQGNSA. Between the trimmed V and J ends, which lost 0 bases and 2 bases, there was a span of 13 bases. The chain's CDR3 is CASSLALSIPNTEAFF. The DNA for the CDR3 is TGTGCCAGCAGCTTAGCGCTCAGTATCCCTAACACTGAAGCTTTCTTT. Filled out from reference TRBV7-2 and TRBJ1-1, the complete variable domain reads GAGVSQSPSNKVTEKGKDVELRCDPISGHTALYWYRQSLGQGLEFLIYFQGNSAPDKSGLPSDRFSAERTGGSVSTLTIQRTQQEDSAVYLCASSLALSIPNTEAFFGQGTRLTVV.

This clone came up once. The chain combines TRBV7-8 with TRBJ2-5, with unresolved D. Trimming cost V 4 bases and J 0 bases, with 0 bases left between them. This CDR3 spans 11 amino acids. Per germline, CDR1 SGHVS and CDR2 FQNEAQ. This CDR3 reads CASSYQETQYF. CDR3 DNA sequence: TGTGCCAGCAGCTACCAAGAGACCCAGTACTTC.

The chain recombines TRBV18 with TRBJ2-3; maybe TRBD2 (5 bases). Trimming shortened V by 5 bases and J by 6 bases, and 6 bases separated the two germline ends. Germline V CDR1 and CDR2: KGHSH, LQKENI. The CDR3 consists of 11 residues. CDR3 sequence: CASSGGDTQYF. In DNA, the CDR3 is TGTGCCAGCTCAGGCGGGGATACGCAGTATTTT.

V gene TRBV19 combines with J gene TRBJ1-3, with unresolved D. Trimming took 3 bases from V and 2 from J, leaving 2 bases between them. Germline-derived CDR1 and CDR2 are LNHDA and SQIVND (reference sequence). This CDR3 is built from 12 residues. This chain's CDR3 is CASSMPGNTIYF. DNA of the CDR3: TGTGCCAGTAGTATGCCTGGAAACACCATATATTTT.

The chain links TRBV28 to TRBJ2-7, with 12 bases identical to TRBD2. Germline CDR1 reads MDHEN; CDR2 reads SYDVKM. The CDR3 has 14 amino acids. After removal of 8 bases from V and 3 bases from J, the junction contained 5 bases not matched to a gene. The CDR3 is CASFPTSGSYEQYF. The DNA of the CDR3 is TGTGCCAGCTTCCCGACTAGCGGGAGCTACGAGCAGTACTTC.

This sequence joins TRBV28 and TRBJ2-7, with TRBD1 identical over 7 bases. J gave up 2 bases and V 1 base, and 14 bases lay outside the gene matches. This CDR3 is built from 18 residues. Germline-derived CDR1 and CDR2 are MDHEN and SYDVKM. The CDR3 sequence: CASSLSPDRFYSTYEQYF. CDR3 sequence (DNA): TGTGCCAGCAGTTTATCCCCGGACAGGTTCTATTCTACCTACGAGCAGTACTTC. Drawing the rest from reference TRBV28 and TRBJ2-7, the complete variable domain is DVKVTQSSRYLVKRTGEKVFLECVQDMDHENMFWYRQDPGLGLRLIYFSYDVKMKEKGDIPEGYSVSREKKERFSLILESASTNQTSMYLCASSLSPDRFYSTYEQYFGPGTRLTVT.

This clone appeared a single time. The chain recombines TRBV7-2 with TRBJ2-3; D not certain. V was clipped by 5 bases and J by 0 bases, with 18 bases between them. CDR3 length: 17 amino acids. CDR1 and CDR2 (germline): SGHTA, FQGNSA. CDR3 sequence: CASSLGSVRSSTDTQYF. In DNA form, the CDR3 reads TGTGCCAGCAGCCTGGGGTCAGTACGCAGTAGCACAGATACGCAGTATTTT.

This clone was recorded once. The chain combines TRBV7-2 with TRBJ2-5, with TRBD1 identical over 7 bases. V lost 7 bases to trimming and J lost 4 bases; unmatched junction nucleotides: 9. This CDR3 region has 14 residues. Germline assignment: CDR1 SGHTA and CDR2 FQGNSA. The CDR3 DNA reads TGTGCCAGCAAGGAGAATTCAGGGGGAGAGACCCAGTACTTC. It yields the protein CASKENSGGETQYF.

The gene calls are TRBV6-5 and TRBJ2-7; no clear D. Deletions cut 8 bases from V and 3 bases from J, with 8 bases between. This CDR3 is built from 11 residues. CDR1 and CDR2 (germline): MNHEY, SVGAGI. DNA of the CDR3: TGTGCCAGCTCGCGGATCTACGAGCAGTACTTC. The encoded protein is CASSRIYEQYF.